Below are 28 T cell receptor beta chains sequenced from a single sample in a study of blood T cell repertoires in COVID-19. Profiled with immunoSEQ multiplex PCR; TCRdb holds only in-frame clones, not every one. Here the sample spans about 130,000 clones, approximately 80% being singletons. Material: peripheral blood. The source is a woman aged 45-59 years with acute or convalescent COVID-19.

This sequence joins TRBV5-1 and TRBJ2-3; 8 bases fit TRBD1. The CDR3 spans 16 residues. Losses at the gene ends were 4 bases for V and 2 bases for J; bases not matched to a gene: 9. The germline gives CDR1 SGHRS, CDR2 YFSETQ. DNA for the CDR3: TGCGCCAGCAGCCCGAACAGGGGGGACCCCACAGATACGCAGTATTTT. This translates into CASSPNRGDPTDTQYF.

This chain connects TRBV14 to TRBJ1-5, with D possibly matching TRBD1 (5 bases). Looked up from germline, CDR1 is SGHDN and CDR2 is FVKESK. The CDR3 extends over 20 amino acids. Trimming took 3 bases from V and 0 from J, leaving 24 bases between them. CDR3 DNA: TGTGCCAGCAGCCAGAAGGTTGGGCGGGGGGACCCGTATAGCAATCAGCCCCAGCATTTT. It encodes CASSQKVGRGDPYSNQPQHF.

This clone was counted ten times or more. Other nucleotide sequences from this sample produce the same CDR3. The chain recombines TRBV5-1 with TRBJ1-1, with 9 bases fitting TRBD1. Germline V gene data show CDR1 as SGHRS and CDR2 as YFSETQ. Trimming removed 2 bases from V and 0 bases from J; junction bases left unmatched: 2. The CDR3 spans 15 residues. The CDR3 DNA reads TGCGCCAGCAGCTTCGGGACAGGGCTGAACACTGAAGCTTTCTTT. Translated: CASSFGTGLNTEAFF. The full variable domain, its missing parts supplied by reference TRBV5-1 and TRBJ1-1, is KAGVTQTPRYLIKTRGQQVTLSCSPISGHRSVSWYQQTPGQGLQFLFEYFSETQRNKGNFPGRFSGRQFSNSRSEMNVSTLELGDSALYLCASSFGTGLNTEAFFGQGTRLTVV.

V and J are TRBV3-1 (or the pseudogene TRBV3-2) and TRBJ1-5; D gene ambiguous. CDR3 length: 14 residues. The V end was cut by 0 bases, the J end by 5 bases, with 8 bases between. Per germline, CDR1 LGHDT and CDR2 YNNKEL (reference sequence). The CDR3 DNA follows: TGTGCCAGCAGCCAAGACCCAGCGTATCAGCCCCAGCATTTT. Encoded protein: CASSQDPAYQPQHF.

V usage is TRBV6-6 and J usage is TRBJ1-5; 9 nucleotides align to TRBD1. The CDR3 is made up of 14 amino acids. With 7 bases clipped from V and 4 bases from J, the junction kept 5 bases outside the gene matches. Germline V CDR1 and CDR2: MNHNY, SVGAGI (reference sequence). CDR3 bases: TGTGCCAGCACGGGGGACAGGGAAAATCAGCCCCAGCATTTT. Amino acids: CASTGDRENQPQHF.

The V call is TRBV19, the J call TRBJ1-6; 8 nucleotides agree with TRBD1. Germline V gene data show CDR1 as LNHDA and CDR2 as SQIVND (reference sequence). Germline trimming cut 3 bases from V and 7 bases from J; bases unmatched to any gene: 8. The CDR3 consists of 16 residues. The CDR3 region is CASSIFSGQGNSPLHF. The CDR3 region has the DNA TGTGCCAGTAGTATTTTTTCTGGACAGGGAAATTCACCCCTCCACTTT. Full variable domain (remainder filled in from reference TRBV19 and TRBJ1-6): DGGITQSPKYLFRKEGQNVTLSCEQNLNHDAMYWYRQDPGQGLRLIYYSQIVNDFQKGDIAEGYSVSREKKESFPLTVTSAQKNPTAFYLCASSIFSGQGNSPLHFGNGTRLTVT.

J is TRBJ2-3 and V is TRBV2; 7 positions agree with TRBD1. The CDR3 has 17 amino acids. The germline V gene has CDR1 SNHLY and CDR2 FYNNEI. Trimming removed 1 base from V and 5 bases from J; junction bases left unmatched: 12. The CDR3 region has the DNA TGTGCCAGCAGTGAAGGGGGTAGGGGGCTTGTAAGAGATACGCAGTATTTT. Its protein is CASSEGGRGLVRDTQYF.

J is TRBJ1-4 and V is TRBV7-2, with D tentatively TRBD1 (6 bases). Trimming left V 1 base short and J 3 bases short, with 9 bases between. The CDR3 is made up of 15 amino acids. Germline V gene data show CDR1 as SGHTA and CDR2 as FQGNSA. The DNA of the CDR3 is TGTGCCAGCAGCTTAGTTAAGGGGGCTAATGAAAAACTGTTTTTT. It yields the protein CASSLVKGANEKLFF.

The V and J genes are TRBV24-1 and TRBJ1-1; 7 nucleotides align to TRBD1. The V segment lost 7 bases and the J segment 4 bases; nucleotides outside the gene matches: 5. The CDR3 has 13 amino acids. The germline CDR1 and CDR2 sequences are KGHDR and SFDVKD. CDR3 coding DNA: TGTGCCACCAGGGCCAACAGGGGCACTGAAGCTTTCTTT. Its translation is CATRANRGTEAFF.

The chain employs TRBV4-2 and TRBJ2-1, with 8 bases that match TRBD1. Germline loops: CDR1 LGHNA, CDR2 YNFKEQ. There are 16 residues in the CDR3. Losses at the gene ends were 2 bases for V and 4 bases for J; bases not matched to a gene: 7. The CDR3 DNA follows: TGTGCCAGCAGCCAACCCGACAGGGGTACATACAATGAGCAGTTCTTC. Amino acids: CASSQPDRGTYNEQFF.

V and J are TRBV5-1 and TRBJ1-4; 9 nucleotides match TRBD1. J lost 8 bases, V lost 0 bases, and 5 bases had no gene match. The CDR3 is 15 residues long. Germline CDR1 and CDR2: SGHRS and YFSETQ. The CDR3 loop reads CASSLGDRASEKLFF. The CDR3 coding sequence is TGCGCCAGCAGCTTGGGGGACAGGGCGTCGGAAAAACTGTTTTTT.

V usage is TRBV2 and J usage is TRBJ1-4, with unresolved D. CDR1 and CDR2 (germline): SNHLY, FYNNEI. CDR3 length equals 15 residues. Trimming stripped 6 bases from V and 0 bases from J, with 11 bases between. This chain's CDR3 is CASSVAPSTNEKLFF. As DNA, the CDR3 is TGTGCCAGCAGCGTGGCTCCCTCAACTAATGAAAAACTGTTTTTT.

The V and J genes are TRBV28 and TRBJ1-5, with 7 bases that match TRBD1. The germline V gene has CDR1 MDHEN and CDR2 SYDVKM. The ends lost 5 bases at V and 4 bases at J; junction bases unmatched: 11. CDR3 length: 16 residues. The CDR3 region has the DNA TGTGCCAGCAGTCCCCCTCCCGGGACAGCAAATCAGCCCCAGCATTTT. Amino acid sequence: CASSPPPGTANQPQHF.

V is TRBV18 and J is TRBJ2-3; tentatively, D is TRBD1 (7 bases). CDR3 length: 16 residues. The V end was cut by 3 bases, the J end by 0 bases, with 13 bases between. Looked up from germline, CDR1 is KGHSH and CDR2 is LQKENI. The CDR3 DNA is TGTGCCAGCTCACCTCAGGGGGGCCCTAGCACAGATACGCAGTATTTT. Protein: CASSPQGGPSTDTQYF.

The rearrangement uses TRBV5-1 and TRBJ1-1; weak D call: TRBD1 (5 bases). Germline V gene sequence: CDR1 SGHRS, CDR2 YFSETQ. V lost 0 bases and J 4 bases, leaving 13 bases between the germline ends. The CDR3 sequence is 15 residues long. The CDR3 DNA reads as TGCGCCAGCAGCTTGGCTGGGGCGCAGGGCACTGAAGCTTTCTTT. Its translation is CASSLAGAQGTEAFF.

This sequence joins TRBV5-4 and TRBJ2-1, with D possibly matching TRBD2 (6 bases). This CDR3 region has 16 residues. V lost 9 bases to trimming and J lost 8 bases, with 27 bases between them. Germline lookup yields CDR1 SGHNT and CDR2 YYREEE (reference sequence). Here the CDR3 DNA reads TGTGCCACTCGGGGGAGTAGCGCCACAGAACGGGATGAGCAGTTCTTC. Protein: CATRGSSATERDEQFF.

V usage is TRBV6-5 and J usage is TRBJ1-6; no reliable D call. The CDR3 contains 16 residues. The V end lost 0 bases, the J end lost 5 bases, and 11 bases lay between the germline ends. Germline CDR1 MNHEY, CDR2 SVGAGI. CDR3 coding DNA: TGTGCCAGCAGTTACTCTTGGGCCGACGATAATTCACCCCTCCACTTT. This encodes CASSYSWADDNSPLHF.

This chain uses TRBV29-1 with TRBJ2-7, with 8 bases matching TRBD1. Germline V gene lookup returns CDR1 SQVTM and CDR2 ANQGSEA. The CDR3 is made up of 13 amino acids. V lost 6 bases to trimming and J lost 3 bases; unmatched junction nucleotides: 7. CDR3 residues: CSVRGQEIYEQYF. The CDR3 bases are TGCAGCGTGAGGGGACAGGAGATCTACGAGCAGTACTTC.

The chain links TRBV19 to TRBJ2-7; D perhaps matches TRBD1 (6 bases). The CDR3 extends over 15 amino acids. Germline V gives CDR1 LNHDA, CDR2 SQIVND (reference sequence). V lost 3 bases and J lost 7, with 19 bases in between. The CDR3 sequence: CASSIGQGSGYEQYF. In nucleotides, the CDR3 is TGTGCCAGTAGTATTGGTCAGGGGAGCGGATATGAGCAGTACTTC.

This chain uses TRBV28 with TRBJ1-2, with D perhaps TRBD1 (6 bases). The V and J ends lost 6 bases and 1 base respectively, with 9 bases between them. The CDR3 extends over 13 amino acids. The germline gives CDR1 MDHEN, CDR2 SYDVKM. The CDR3 nucleotides read TGTGCCAGCAGGGGGGACAATAACTATGGCTACACCTTC. Residues: CASRGDNNYGYTF.

The count of this clone is one. In nucleotides, the CDR3 is TGTGCCAGCAGTGAAAGCAGGGGCCCTCGAGCGACTGAAGCTTTCTTT. Translating gives CASSESRGPRATEAFF. The chain uses TRBV6-1 and TRBJ1-1; possible D gene TRBD1, 6 bases. The CDR3 is 16 amino acids. Germline CDR1 is MNHNS and CDR2 is SASEGT. V was cut by 2 bases and J by 5 bases, with 18 bases left in between.

J is TRBJ1-3 and V is TRBV9; D is undetermined. The CDR3 contains 15 residues. Germline V gene sequence: CDR1 SGDLS, CDR2 YYNGEE. V gave up 0 bases and J gave up 2 bases, with 9 bases separating them. The CDR3: CASSVAGYTGNTIYF. The CDR3 nucleotides read TGTGCCAGCAGCGTAGCAGGTTATACTGGAAACACCATATATTTT.

Remarks on this clone: A junction boundary mismatches the germline segment, possibly from a read error. The gene calls are TRBV9 and TRBJ2-2; tentatively, D is TRBD2 (7 bases). The CDR3 length is 15 residues. Looked up from germline, CDR1 is SGDLS and CDR2 is YYNGEE. The CDR3 DNA sequence: TGTGCCCGCAGCGTAGTAGGGGGGGGCGGCGGGGAGCTGTTTTTT. Its protein product is CARSVVGGGGGELFF.

The chain carries TRBV14 and TRBJ2-3; 13 bases agree with TRBD2. Trimming at V came to 10 bases and at J to 1 base, leaving 8 bases not matched to a gene. The CDR3 has 16 amino acids. In germline, CDR1 is SGHDN, CDR2 FVKESK. The CDR3 sequence: CATGTSGKFRTDTQYF. In nucleotides, the CDR3 is TGTGCCACCGGGACTAGCGGGAAGTTCCGCACAGATACGCAGTATTTT.

V usage is TRBV29-1 and J usage is TRBJ1-2, with a weak D call TRBD1 (5 bases). This CDR3 region has 11 residues. V shed 4 bases and J shed 8 bases, with 11 bases lying between them. Germline values: CDR1 SQVTM, CDR2 ANQGSEA. The CDR3 coding sequence is TGCAGCGTTGTCGCGGGGCAAGGCTACACCTTC. Its protein is CSVVAGQGYTF.

This chain uses TRBV6-2 or TRBV6-3 with TRBJ2-2; 7 nucleotides match TRBD1. After removal of 3 bases from V and 1 base from J, the junction contained 11 bases not matched to a gene. CDR3 size: 18 residues. CDR1 is MNHEY, CDR2 SVGEGT, per germline. CDR3 DNA sequence: TGTGCCAGCAGTTATGCCCCCTGGGACAGAAAGAACACCGGGGAGCTGTTTTTT. Protein sequence: CASSYAPWDRKNTGELFF.

In DNA, the CDR3 is TGTGCCAGCAGCTCACGACAGGTGAACACTGAAGCTTTCTTT. Its protein is CASSSRQVNTEAFF. J is TRBJ1-1 and V is TRBV11-2; D is possibly TRBD1 (6 bases). Per the germline V gene, CDR1 is SGHAT and CDR2 is FQNNGV. V lost 4 bases to trimming and J lost 0 bases, with 9 bases between them. The CDR3 covers 14 residues.

CDR3 coding DNA: TGCAGTGCTAGTCAAGCGGGGGGGCCCTACGAGCAGTACTTC. As protein: CSASQAGGPYEQYF. This rearrangement joins TRBV20-1 to TRBJ2-7, with 10 bases that match TRBD2. The CDR3 spans 14 residues. The trim removed 3 bases at V and 2 bases at J, leaving 4 bases unmatched. CDR1 and CDR2 (germline): DFQATT, SNEGSKA (reference sequence).